The 31 T cell receptor beta chains below were found in one sample sequenced in a study of blood T cells in healthy people across ages. Next came a second PCR, run for about 6 to 11 cycles, which used a sample-barcoded 5' primer along with a J-beta primer mix. TCRdb itself ran the 5' RACE reads through MiXCR, one entry per CDR3 protein. The sample has around 650,000 distinct CDR3 sequences; roughly two fifths are singletons. Sequenced input: blood. All receptors come from a man older than 75 in good health.

The chain carries TRBV19 and TRBJ2-3; D might be TRBD2 (5 bases). V was trimmed by 5 bases and J by 2 bases, leaving 17 bases between them. Germline-derived CDR1 and CDR2 are LNHDA and SQIVND (reference sequence). The length of the CDR3 is 16 residues. CDR3 DNA sequence: TGTGCCAGTAGTCCCTCGGGAAGACCGAACACAGATACGCAGTATTTT. Amino acid sequence: CASSPSGRPNTDTQYF.

This clonotype was seen only a few times. This chain links TRBV12-3 or TRBV12-4 with TRBJ1-4; TRBD1 aligns across 9 bases. The CDR3 is 15 amino acids. The trim removed 4 bases at V and 8 bases at J, leaving 8 bases unmatched. The CDR3 DNA reads TGTGCCAGCAGTTCCTCGGACAGGGGTAAAGAAAAACTGTTTTTT. Protein: CASSSSDRGKEKLFF.

This chain connects TRBV29-1 to TRBJ2-1; D may be TRBD1 (6 bases). The CDR3 is 15 residues long. The ends were cut back, 6 bases at V and 1 base at J, with 16 bases in the middle. CDR1 is SQVTM, CDR2 ANQGSEA, per germline. CDR3 coding DNA: TGCAGCGTAGAGGGGAAGGGGGATTCCTACAATGAGCAGTTCTTC. Amino acid sequence: CSVEGKGDSYNEQFF.

The chain has TRBV4-3 and TRBJ2-3, with D perhaps matching TRBD2 (5 bases). V lost 5 bases and J 2 bases, leaving 8 bases between the germline ends. This CDR3 has 13 residues. The germline gives CDR1 LGHNA, CDR2 YSLEER. The CDR3 nucleotides read TGCGCCAGCAGCAAGGGAGACACAGATACGCAGTATTTT. Protein product: CASSKGDTDTQYF.

In regard to this clonotype: A much larger clone lies a single base off, so this may be a read error. The CDR3 DNA reads as TGTGCCAGCACGAAACCAGGGTCAGATACGCAGTATTTT. Amino acids: CASTKPGSDTQYF. The gene calls are TRBV6-5 and TRBJ2-3, with D possibly matching TRBD1 (5 bases). Trimming took off 7 bases at V and 4 bases at J, with 12 bases between the two ends. CDR3 size: 13 residues. Germline V gene sequence: CDR1 MNHEY, CDR2 SVGAGI.

This clonotype has only a few counts. The chain links TRBV6-2 or TRBV6-3 to TRBJ2-6, with D possibly being TRBD1 (5 bases). The ends were cut back, 4 bases at V and 4 bases at J, with 20 bases in the middle. This CDR3 is built from 18 residues. Germline-derived CDR1 and CDR2 are MNHEY and SVGEGT. CDR3 sequence (DNA): TGTGCCAGCAGTTTACGACCGGTGGGGCGCATGGGGGCCAACGTCCTGACTTTC. This encodes CASSLRPVGRMGANVLTF.

The chain is built from TRBV15 and TRBJ1-3, with 9 bases fitting TRBD1. The CDR3 has 18 amino acids. CDR1 and CDR2 from the germline V gene are LNHNV and YYDKDF (reference sequence). V gave up 3 bases and J gave up 4 bases; unmatched junction bases: 13. CDR3 nucleotides: TGTGCCACCAGCAGGCCAGGAGGGACAGGGCAGGCCGGAAACACCATATATTTT. Translation gives CATSRPGGTGQAGNTIYF.

This rearrangement joins TRBV6-2 or TRBV6-3 to TRBJ2-1, with 11 positions matching TRBD2. The DNA end lines up better with TRBJ2-7; the J call may be wrong. The germline CDR1 and CDR2 sequences are MNHEY and SVGEGT. The CDR3 is made up of 17 amino acids. The CDR3 DNA follows: TGTGCCAGCAGGGCCGGGACTAGCGGCAGCTCCTACAATGAGCAGTACTTC. It is translated as CASRAGTSGSSYNEQYF.

The chain's CDR3 is CSARDPGQGAYEQYF. The DNA for the CDR3 is TGCAGTGCTAGAGATCCGGGACAGGGGGCTTACGAGCAGTACTTC. The chain uses TRBV20-1 and TRBJ2-7, with 12 bases aligning to TRBD1. The V gene's germline CDR1 is DFQATT and CDR2 SNEGSKA (reference sequence). V gave up 0 bases and J gave up 4 bases; unmatched junction bases: 4. This CDR3 has 15 amino acids.

The CDR3 nucleotides read TGTGCCAGCAGTTTAGTCAGGGGGCTTGACAATCAGCCCCAGCATTTT. Translated: CASSLVRGLDNQPQHF. The gene calls are TRBV12-3 or TRBV12-4 and TRBJ1-5, with 8 positions matching TRBD1. CDR3 size: 16 residues. V lost 1 base, J lost 3 bases, and 5 bases stayed unmatched.

Only one count was recorded for this clonotype. A much larger clone differs from this one at a single base, so this may be a read error. This chain links TRBV29-1 with TRBJ2-1; 9 bases agree with TRBD2. CDR1 SQVTM and CDR2 ANQGSEA come from the germline V gene. This CDR3 has 14 amino acids. The CDR3 DNA is TGCGGCGTTGTAGCGGGAGTCACCTACAATGAGCAGTTCTTC. Its translation is CGVVAGVTYNEQFF.

This clonotype appeared a few times. The genes are TRBV5-4 and TRBJ2-7; TRBD1 agrees at 8 bases. The CDR3 covers 14 residues. With V trimmed by 6 bases and J by 4 bases, 9 bases remained unmatched. Germline CDR1 is SGHNT and CDR2 is YYREEE (reference sequence). The chain's CDR3 is CASTRGTGDYEQYF. Written as DNA, the CDR3 is TGTGCCAGCACCCGTGGGACAGGTGATTACGAGCAGTACTTC.

V usage is TRBV20-1 and J usage is TRBJ1-2; the match to TRBD1 covers 10 bases. V shed 6 bases and J 8 bases; nucleotides not matched to a gene: 12. The germline V gene has CDR1 DFQATT and CDR2 SNEGSKA (reference sequence). The CDR3 loop spans 14 amino acids. CDR3 sequence reads: CSANGQGEWSGYTF. The CDR3 DNA reads TGCAGTGCAAATGGACAGGGGGAGTGGTCGGGCTACACCTTC.

The chain links TRBV20-1 to TRBJ1-5; a possible D gene is TRBD1 (5 bases). The V gene lost 1 base and the J gene lost 6 bases, with 19 bases spanning the gap. Germline V CDR1 and CDR2: DFQATT, SNEGSKA (reference sequence). The CDR3 contains 16 residues. The CDR3 DNA follows: TGCAGTGCTAGAGTACGGGGCTTGGGTCAGGCTCAGCCCCAGCATTTT. As protein: CSARVRGLGQAQPQHF.

Only one count was recorded for this clonotype. The rearrangement uses TRBV18 and TRBJ1-1; TRBD1 agrees at 8 bases. Per germline, CDR1 KGHSH and CDR2 LQKENI. This CDR3 spans 14 amino acids. V dropped 4 bases and J dropped 1; count of bases not matched to a gene: 2. CDR3 protein: CASSRDRKNTEAFF. DNA for the CDR3: TGTGCCAGCTCACGGGACAGGAAGAACACTGAAGCTTTCTTT.

This rearrangement joins TRBV7-2 to TRBJ2-5; 11 bases fit TRBD2. CDR3 size: 19 residues. In germline, CDR1 is SGHTA, CDR2 FQGNSA. The J segment lost 1 base and the V segment lost 5 bases, leaving 15 bases of the junction unmatched. The CDR3 loop reads CASSPAGFIAGGRQETQYF. In nucleotides, the CDR3 is TGTGCCAGCAGCCCGGCGGGATTTATAGCGGGAGGGCGCCAAGAGACCCAGTACTTC.

The sample holds a few counts of this clonotype. The gene calls are TRBV7-2 and TRBJ1-2; a weak D match, TRBD1 (6 bases). Germline V lookup: CDR1 SGHTA, CDR2 FQGNSA. Trimming stripped 5 bases from V and 8 bases from J, with 15 bases between. This CDR3 contains 13 residues. The CDR3 DNA sequence: TGTGCCAGCAGCCCGAGAGGGGGTAAGGGCTACACCTTC. It specifies CASSPRGGKGYTF.

This clonotype was seen only a few times. The chain couples TRBV30 to TRBJ2-1; the match to TRBD1 covers 11 bases. V shed 3 bases and J 7 bases; nucleotides not matched to a gene: 11. The CDR3 runs 16 residues. Germline loops: CDR1 GTSNPN, CDR2 SVGIG (reference sequence). As DNA, the CDR3 is TGTGCCTGGAGGGCCCCGGACAGGGGGCGAGGGAATGAGCAGTTCTTC. This codes for CAWRAPDRGRGNEQFF.

The chain couples TRBV20-1 to TRBJ2-1, with D perhaps matching TRBD1 or TRBD2 (5 bases each). The CDR3 is 16 amino acids. Per the germline V gene, CDR1 is DFQATT and CDR2 is SNEGSKA (reference sequence). CDR3 DNA: TGCAGCTTCCCCGAACTAGTGGGACCCTCCTACAATGAGCAGTTCTTC. It translates to CSFPELVGPSYNEQFF.

The chain combines TRBV30 with TRBJ1-1, with 7 bases matching TRBD1. Unmatched junction bases numbered 5, after V lost 4 bases and J lost 3 bases. The CDR3 contains 13 residues. Looked up from germline, CDR1 is GTSNPN and CDR2 is SVGIG (reference sequence). The CDR3 protein is CAWNRQGYTEAFF. For the CDR3, the DNA is TGTGCCTGGAACAGACAGGGATACACTGAAGCTTTCTTT.

This clonotype has a handful of counts. The chain employs TRBV7-2 and TRBJ2-1; D call uncertain. CDR1 and CDR2 (germline): SGHTA, FQGNSA. Trimming shortened V by 7 bases and J by 8 bases, and 15 bases separated the two germline ends. This CDR3 is built from 13 residues. DNA of the CDR3: TGTGCCAGCACCCGTCGCGTGACGGATGAGCAGTTCTTC. This encodes CASTRRVTDEQFF.

The V call is TRBV11-3, the J call TRBJ2-7; D is perhaps TRBD1 or TRBD2 (5 bases each). This CDR3 has 16 residues. Germline lookup yields CDR1 SGHNT and CDR2 YENEEA. Trimming left V 5 bases short and J 6 bases short, with 23 bases between. The CDR3 DNA sequence: TGTGCCAGCAGCGGCAACTCGGGACGTGGGGTTACCGAGCAGTACTTC. It yields the protein CASSGNSGRGVTEQYF.

CDR3 in amino acids: CASSQDWASGSGSQETQYF. The CDR3 DNA is TGCGCCAGCAGCCAAGATTGGGCTAGCGGGAGCGGCTCCCAAGAGACCCAGTACTTC. V usage is TRBV4-3 and J usage is TRBJ2-5; TRBD2 agrees at 10 bases. The CDR3 has 19 amino acids. Germline V gene data show CDR1 as LGHNA and CDR2 as YSLEER. The ends lost 0 bases at V and 1 base at J; junction bases unmatched: 11.

This clonotype was seen just once. This rearrangement joins TRBV20-1 to TRBJ1-1; 7 nucleotides match TRBD1. The CDR3 has 14 amino acids. The V and J ends lost 3 bases and 1 base, in that order; junction bases with no gene match: 5. The germline gives CDR1 DFQATT, CDR2 SNEGSKA (reference sequence). CDR3 coding DNA: TGCAGTGCTAGGTTGGCAGGGGGGAACACTGAAGCTTTCTTT. Translated, it gives CSARLAGGNTEAFF.

V is TRBV10-3 and J is TRBJ2-1; D ambiguous. The CDR3 contains 12 residues. Germline lookup yields CDR1 ENHRY and CDR2 SYGVKD. Trimming removed 7 bases at V and 10 bases at J, with 14 bases between. CDR3 sequence reads: CAITGPSREQFF. Written as DNA, the CDR3 is TGTGCCATCACAGGTCCCTCGAGGGAGCAGTTCTTC.

This chain joins TRBV4-3 and TRBJ2-4; D uncertain. The germline V and J ends were trimmed by 2 bases and 0 bases, with 11 bases remaining between them. The CDR3 consists of 16 residues. Germline CDR1 reads LGHNA; CDR2 reads YSLEER. CDR3 sequence: CASSQTWRLAKNIQYF. The CDR3 bases are TGCGCCAGCAGCCAAACTTGGAGACTAGCCAAAAACATTCAGTACTTC.

This clonotype was recorded at least ten times. The chain carries TRBV3-1 and TRBJ2-7, with 7 bases that match TRBD1. The junction had 7 bases not matched to a gene; V was cut back by 4 bases and J by 4 bases. Germline assignment: CDR1 LGHDT and CDR2 YNNKEL (reference sequence). The CDR3 contains 14 residues. This CDR3 reads CASSPSGTEYEQYF. The CDR3 region has the DNA TGTGCCAGCAGCCCCTCAGGGACAGAATACGAGCAGTACTTC.

This chain links TRBV4-1 with TRBJ1-2; D is ambiguous. The germline gives CDR1 MGHRA, CDR2 YSYEKL. The CDR3 has 14 amino acids. Trimming removed 4 bases from V and 11 bases from J, with 20 bases in between. This chain's CDR3 is CASSPGLNAALYTF. In DNA, the CDR3 is TGCGCCAGCAGCCCCGGGCTGAATGCCGCCCTTTACACCTTC.

The chain has TRBV7-6 and TRBJ1-5, with D tentatively TRBD1 (6 bases). Germline CDR1 reads SGHVS; CDR2 reads FNYEAQ. The CDR3 spans 13 residues. Between the trimmed V and J ends, which lost 5 bases and 5 bases, there was a span of 10 bases. The CDR3 loop reads CASSTNRDQPQHF. The CDR3, as DNA: TGTGCCAGCAGCACGAACAGGGATCAGCCCCAGCATTTT.

In its sample, this clonotype was seen a few times. DNA for the CDR3: TGTGCCAGCAGCGGGAAACATACGCAGTATTTT. It encodes CASSGKHTQYF. V gene TRBV12-3 or TRBV12-4 combines with J gene TRBJ2-3, with a tentative D call TRBD2 (5 bases). V lost 6 bases, J lost 7 bases, and 8 bases lay in between. The CDR3 has 11 amino acids.

The gene calls are TRBV28 and TRBJ1-1; D not resolved. The CDR3 contains 13 residues. CDR1 is MDHEN and CDR2 is SYDVKM in the germline V gene. V was trimmed by 2 bases and J by 6 bases, leaving 10 bases between them. The CDR3 coding sequence is TGTGCCAGCAGTTTAAGGGCAAACGCTGAAGCTTTCTTT. Residues: CASSLRANAEAFF.